Detailed here is one T cell receptor beta chain. The antigen is unknown. Trimming removed 3 bases from V and 1 base from J, with 9 bases in between. Germline CDR1 reads SGDLS; CDR2 reads YYNGEE. This CDR3 contains 14 residues. This specimen comes from a study of a mutant IDH1 vaccine in newly diagnosed glioma. Study-level background: Onset of vaccination occurred 4-6 weeks following radiotherapy alone, or with temozolomide cycles. Patients under treatment included about 62% males and around 38% females and had a mean age of approximately 40 years.

Assay used: immunoSEQ multiplex PCR; TCRdb lists only in-frame clones, some missing. The sample lists around 50,000 clones, 80% to 90% seen once, with approximately 4.2% in the top ten. As for time point: week 5, during vaccination. The content of each vaccine dose was 300 ug of mutant IDH1 20-mer peptide, and topical imiquimod accompanied it. This material consisted of PBMCs, taken from a glioma patient whose treatment included an IDH1 peptide vaccine. This rearrangement joins TRBV9 to TRBJ2-3, with D unclear. The sequence derives from a woman between 35 and 50 years old with glioma. The CDR3 region is CASSAGGGTDTQYF. The CDR3 DNA reads TGTGCCAGCAGCGCGGGTGGGGGCACAGATACGCAGTATTTT.